Following are 2 T cell receptor beta chains from one sample sequenced in a study of cytomegalovirus exposure and HLA in healthy donors. In the PCR, 60 Vbeta and 13 Jbeta primers were used. Data came from immunoSEQ multiplex PCR; TCRdb stores just in-frame clones and leaves some out. The data hold under 200,000 clones, with around 72% observed a single time. Sequencing was carried out using PBMCs. Every receptor here comes from a man aged 50-59 years in good health and CMV-seronegative.

This chain uses TRBV9 with TRBJ2-3; TRBD2 agrees at 8 bases. This CDR3 comprises 15 residues. Germline V gives CDR1 SGDLS, CDR2 YYNGEE. The J segment lost 2 bases and the V segment lost 5 bases, leaving 7 bases of the junction unmatched. CDR3: CASRPEREFTDTQYF. DNA of the CDR3: TGTGCCAGCAGGCCAGAGCGGGAGTTCACAGATACGCAGTATTTT.

V gene TRBV7-2 combines with J gene TRBJ2-1; 14 nucleotides agree with TRBD2. Trimming removed 3 bases from V and 8 bases from J; junction bases left unmatched: 6. CDR3 size: 16 residues. Germline V lookup: CDR1 SGHTA, CDR2 FQGNSA. CDR3 region: CASSLMTSGGVYEQFF. In nucleotides, the CDR3 is TGTGCCAGCAGCTTGATGACTAGCGGGGGGGTATATGAGCAGTTCTTC. Complete variable domain (other parts from reference TRBV7-2 and TRBJ2-1): GAGVSQSPSNKVTEKGKDVELRCDPISGHTALYWYRQSLGQGLEFLIYFQGNSAPDKSGLPSDRFSAERTGGSVSTLTIQRTQQEDSAVYLCASSLMTSGGVYEQFFGPGTRLTVL.